Reported below is one TCR beta chain. Its target is not known. In germline, CDR1 is MDHEN, CDR2 SYDVKM. The CDR3 totals 13 residues. Trimming left V 6 bases short and J 10 bases short, with 16 bases between. This specimen belongs to a study of T-cell reconstitution after alpha-beta-depleted transplantation in children. Study-wide results and caveats: Fresh T-cell production supplied most of the T-cell counts and diversity seen one year after transplant. Expanded graft clones, several hundred of them, were reportedly the source of alpha-beta T cells about two months after transplant. In some patients, recipient T cells and intrathymic progenitors surviving conditioning explained high day-60 diversity.

Construction of the TCRbeta library involved unique molecular identifiers. Using its own MiXCR run on the PCR reads, TCRdb lists one record per CDR3 protein. The table shows about 980,000 distinct CDR3 sequences, with about 29% occurring only once. Here the sequenced sample was PBMCs, mostly from graft donor cells, taken 360 days after TCRalphabeta/CD19-depleted stem cell transplant. V usage is TRBV28 and J usage is TRBJ2-1; D remains unclear. The receptor was isolated from a boy in the first two years of life who had a stem cell transplant for SCID, so the T cells may come from the graft donor. DNA for the CDR3: TGTGCCAGCAGACTCCCCCCGAGACCCGAGCAGTTCTTC. This sequence encodes CASRLPPRPEQFF.